Listed here are 17 T cell receptor beta chains from one sample, sequenced in a study of cytomegalovirus exposure and HLA in healthy donors. PCR primers comprised 60 Vbeta and 13 Jbeta primers. Profiled with immunoSEQ multiplex PCR; TCRdb holds only in-frame clones, not every one. The top ten hold more than 1.5% of the sample, which has around 160,000 clones, approximately 83% seen once. Input material: PBMCs. The receptors were sampled from a woman aged 18 to 35 in good health and CMV-seronegative.

The chain couples TRBV7-9 to TRBJ1-5, with a tentative D call TRBD1 (5 bases). This CDR3 contains 15 residues. Trimming took 1 base from V and 1 from J, leaving 8 bases between them. CDR1 and CDR2 (germline): SEHNR, FQNEAQ (reference sequence). CDR3 residues: CASSLGQGSNQPQHF. In nucleotides, the CDR3 is TGTGCCAGCAGCTTAGGCCAGGGCAGCAATCAGCCCCAGCATTTT.

V and J are TRBV7-9 and TRBJ2-7, with D perhaps TRBD2 (5 bases). With 0 bases removed from V and 6 bases from J, the gap between germline ends came to 9 bases. This CDR3 comprises 13 residues. Germline assignment: CDR1 SEHNR and CDR2 FQNEAQ (reference sequence). The CDR3: CASSLAGSGEQYF. The CDR3 DNA is TGTGCCAGCAGCTTAGCGGGGAGCGGCGAGCAGTACTTC.

The chain links TRBV11-3 to TRBJ2-7, with D maybe TRBD2 (7 bases). Trimming left V 5 bases short and J 2 bases short, with 10 bases between. Germline V gene sequence: CDR1 SGHNT, CDR2 YENEEA. The CDR3 is made up of 13 amino acids. In DNA form, the CDR3 reads TGTGCCAGCAGCGGGGGGGCCACCTACGAGCAGTACTTC. Translated: CASSGGATYEQYF.

The chain links TRBV27 to TRBJ2-4; TRBD1 matches 10 bases. The V gene's germline CDR1 is MNHEY and CDR2 SMNVEV (reference sequence). Trimming at V came to 5 bases and at J to 6 bases, leaving 4 bases not matched to a gene. The CDR3 is 14 residues long. Written as DNA, the CDR3 is TGTGCCAGCAGTCCAAGACAGGGGGCAAACATTCAGTACTTC. Amino acid sequence: CASSPRQGANIQYF.

The chain recombines TRBV6-1 with TRBJ2-3, with D uncertain. CDR1 and CDR2 from the germline V gene are MNHNS and SASEGT. CDR3 length: 12 residues. Trimming left V 8 bases short and J 6 bases short, with 12 bases between. This CDR3 reads CASSYPVDTQYF. In DNA form, the CDR3 reads TGTGCCAGCTCCTACCCGGTGGATACGCAGTATTTT.

About this clone itself: The sample contains more than one DNA sequence encoding this CDR3. The J gene is TRBJ1-1, the V gene TRBV5-1; D perhaps matches TRBD1 (5 bases). The CDR3 runs 13 residues. V was trimmed by 5 bases and J by 1 base, leaving 9 bases between them. The germline CDR1 and CDR2 sequences are SGHRS and YFSETQ. The CDR3 is CASSFDRNTEAFF. The CDR3 DNA reads as TGCGCCAGCAGTTTCGACAGGAACACTGAAGCTTTCTTT.

The J gene is TRBJ1-5, the V gene TRBV7-8; D gene unclear. Per germline, CDR1 SGHVS and CDR2 FQNEAQ. The V and J ends lost 2 bases and 2 bases respectively, with 10 bases between them. This CDR3 has 15 residues. CDR3 nucleotides: TGTGCCAGCAGCTTAAGTCCCGGGGGCAATCAGCCCCAGCATTTT. Amino acid sequence: CASSLSPGGNQPQHF.

The V gene is TRBV25-1, the J gene TRBJ2-7; tentative D call: TRBD1 (5 bases). Between the trimmed V and J ends, which lost 2 bases and 0 bases, there was a span of 14 bases. Germline V gene data show CDR1 as MGHDK and CDR2 as SYGVNS. The CDR3 sequence is 16 residues long. The CDR3 reads CASSEGKGSFSYEQYF. CDR3 DNA sequence: TGTGCCAGCAGTGAAGGAAAGGGGTCCTTCTCCTACGAGCAGTACTTC.

V usage is TRBV6-4 and J usage is TRBJ1-2, with 7 bases fitting TRBD1. V lost 4 bases and J lost 9; bases outside the gene matches: 5. Germline V gene lookup returns CDR1 MRHNA and CDR2 SNTAGT. The CDR3 contains 12 residues. The CDR3 protein is CASSARQGRYTF. The CDR3 coding sequence is TGTGCCAGCAGTGCCCGACAGGGACGCTACACCTTC.

In DNA, the CDR3 is TGCAGCGGCGGGGGCGCCGGGGAGCTGTTTTTT. This sequence encodes CSGGGAGELFF. The rearrangement uses TRBV29-1 and TRBJ2-2; D is possibly TRBD2 (7 bases). This CDR3 is built from 11 residues. Germline CDR1 SQVTM, CDR2 ANQGSEA. The ends were cut back, 7 bases at V and 6 bases at J, with 9 bases in the middle.

J is TRBJ1-5 and V is TRBV10-3; D gene unclear. V lost 0 bases, J lost 7 bases, and 16 bases lay in between. Germline V gene lookup returns CDR1 ENHRY and CDR2 SYGVKD. CDR3 length: 16 residues. CDR3 sequence reads: CAISESKTAGVQPQHF. The CDR3 DNA sequence: TGTGCCATCAGTGAGTCGAAGACTGCCGGAGTCCAGCCCCAGCATTTT.

This rearrangement joins TRBV7-8 to TRBJ1-1; D is uncertain. CDR1 is SGHVS and CDR2 is FQNEAQ in the germline V gene. Trimming cost V 1 base and J 6 bases, with 15 bases left between them. CDR3 size: 15 residues. The CDR3 here is CASSLVLSHGSEAFF. DNA of the CDR3: TGTGCCAGCAGCTTAGTGTTAAGCCACGGGTCTGAAGCTTTCTTT.

The chain joins TRBV9 to TRBJ2-7, with TRBD1 as a possible D gene (5 bases). Trimming pared 0 bases from V and 5 bases from J, leaving 15 bases between. Germline CDR1 reads SGDLS; CDR2 reads YYNGEE. This CDR3 region has 15 residues. This CDR3 is CASSVGIGAGDEQYF. Written as DNA, the CDR3 is TGTGCCAGCAGCGTAGGGATAGGGGCCGGTGACGAGCAGTACTTC. Full variable domain (missing parts from reference TRBV9 and TRBJ2-7): DSGVTQTPKHLITATGQRVTLRCSPRSGDLSVYWYQQSLDQGLQFLIQYYNGEERAKGNILERFSAQQFPDLHSELNLSSLELGDSALYFCASSVGIGAGDEQYFGPGTRLTVT.

To note about this clone: The same CDR3 can be traced to other DNA sequences in this sample. This chain links TRBV7-8 with TRBJ2-1; D might be TRBD1 (7 bases). The CDR3 is made up of 15 amino acids. Germline lookup yields CDR1 SGHVS and CDR2 FQNEAQ. V was clipped by 5 bases and J by 1 base, with 12 bases between them. In DNA form, the CDR3 reads TGTGCCAGCAGCCAGGGGGACTTATCCTACAATGAGCAGTTCTTC. Translated, it gives CASSQGDLSYNEQFF.

About this clone: At one end the junction does not follow the germline gene, possibly because of a read error. Other nucleotide sequences in the sample specify the same CDR3. The CDR3 DNA follows: TGTGCTAGCAGCCCGGGGACAGGGGGCCGAGAGACCCAGTACTTC. Protein product: CASSPGTGGRETQYF. This rearrangement joins TRBV5-8 to TRBJ2-5; 12 nucleotides line up with TRBD1. Germline loops: CDR1 SGHTS, CDR2 YDEGEE. The CDR3 sequence is 15 residues long. The complete variable domain, with remaining parts taken from reference TRBV5-8 and TRBJ2-5, reads EAGVTQSPTHLIKTRGQQATLRCSPISGHTSVYWYQQALGLGLQFLLWYDEGEERNRGNFPPRFSGRQFPNYSSELNVNALELEDSALYLCASSPGTGGRETQYFGPGTRLLVL.

The chain uses TRBV11-1 and TRBJ2-7, with a weak D call TRBD1 (6 bases). Germline V gene lookup returns CDR1 SGHAT and CDR2 FQDESV (reference sequence). This CDR3 contains 13 residues. With 5 bases removed from V and 6 bases from J, the gap between germline ends came to 14 bases. The CDR3 reads CASSPYAGVEQYF. CDR3 coding DNA: TGTGCCAGCAGCCCCTACGCAGGGGTCGAGCAGTACTTC.

The chain uses TRBV2 and TRBJ1-2, with D possibly being TRBD1 (5 bases). CDR3 length: 13 residues. Germline V gene sequence: CDR1 SNHLY, CDR2 FYNNEI. Trimming removed 1 base from V and 4 bases from J, with 7 bases in between. CDR3 sequence reads: CASSEDRPYGYTF. Written as DNA, the CDR3 is TGTGCCAGCAGTGAAGACAGGCCCTATGGCTACACCTTC.